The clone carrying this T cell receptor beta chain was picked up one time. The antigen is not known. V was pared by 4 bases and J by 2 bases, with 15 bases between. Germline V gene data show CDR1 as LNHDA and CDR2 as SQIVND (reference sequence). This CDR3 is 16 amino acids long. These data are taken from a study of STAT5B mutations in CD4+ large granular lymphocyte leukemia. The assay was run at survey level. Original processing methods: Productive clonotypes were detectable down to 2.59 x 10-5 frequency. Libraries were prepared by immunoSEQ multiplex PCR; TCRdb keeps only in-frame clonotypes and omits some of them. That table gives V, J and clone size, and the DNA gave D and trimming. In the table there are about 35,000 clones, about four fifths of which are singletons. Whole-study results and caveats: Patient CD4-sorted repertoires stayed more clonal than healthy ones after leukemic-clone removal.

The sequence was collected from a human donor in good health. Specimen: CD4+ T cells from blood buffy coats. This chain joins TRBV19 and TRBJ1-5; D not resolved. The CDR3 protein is CASSNRAPRGNQPQHF. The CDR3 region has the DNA TGTGCCAGTAGTAACCGGGCCCCACGAGGCAATCAGCCCCAGCATTTT.